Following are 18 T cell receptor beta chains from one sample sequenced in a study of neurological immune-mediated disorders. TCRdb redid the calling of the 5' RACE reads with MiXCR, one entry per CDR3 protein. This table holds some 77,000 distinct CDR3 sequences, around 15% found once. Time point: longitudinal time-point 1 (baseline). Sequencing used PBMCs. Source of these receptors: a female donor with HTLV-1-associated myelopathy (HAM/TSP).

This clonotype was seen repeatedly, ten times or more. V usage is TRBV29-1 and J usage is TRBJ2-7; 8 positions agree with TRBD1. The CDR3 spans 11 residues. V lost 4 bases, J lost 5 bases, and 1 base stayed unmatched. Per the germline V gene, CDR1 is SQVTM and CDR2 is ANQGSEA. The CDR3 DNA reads TGCAGCGTTGGGGACAGGCACGAGCAGTACTTC. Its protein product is CSVGDRHEQYF.

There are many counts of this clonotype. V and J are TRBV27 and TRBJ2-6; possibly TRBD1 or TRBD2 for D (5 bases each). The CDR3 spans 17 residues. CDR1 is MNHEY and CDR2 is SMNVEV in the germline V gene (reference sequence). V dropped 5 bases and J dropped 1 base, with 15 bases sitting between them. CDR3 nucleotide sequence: TGTGCCAGCAGTGATGGGTGGGGGAAGTCTGGGGCCAACGTCCTGACTTTC. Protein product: CASSDGWGKSGANVLTF.

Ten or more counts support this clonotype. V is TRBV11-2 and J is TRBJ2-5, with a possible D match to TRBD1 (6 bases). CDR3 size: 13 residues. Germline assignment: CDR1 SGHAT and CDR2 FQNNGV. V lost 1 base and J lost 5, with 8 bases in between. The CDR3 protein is CASSLVRGETQYF. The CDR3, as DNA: TGTGCCAGCAGCTTAGTAAGGGGGGAGACCCAGTACTTC.

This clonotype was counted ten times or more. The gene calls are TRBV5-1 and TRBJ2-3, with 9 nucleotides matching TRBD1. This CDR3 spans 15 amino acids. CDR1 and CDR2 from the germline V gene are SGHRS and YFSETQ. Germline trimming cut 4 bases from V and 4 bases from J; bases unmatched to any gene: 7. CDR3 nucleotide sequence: TGCGCCAGCAGCCGGGACAGGGATCGGGCAGATACGCAGTATTTT. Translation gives CASSRDRDRADTQYF. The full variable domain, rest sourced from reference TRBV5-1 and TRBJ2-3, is KAGVTQTPRYLIKTRGQQVTLSCSPISGHRSVSWYQQTPGQGLQFLFEYFSETQRNKGNFPGRFSGRQFSNSRSEMNVSTLELGDSALYLCASSRDRDRADTQYFGPGTRLTVL.

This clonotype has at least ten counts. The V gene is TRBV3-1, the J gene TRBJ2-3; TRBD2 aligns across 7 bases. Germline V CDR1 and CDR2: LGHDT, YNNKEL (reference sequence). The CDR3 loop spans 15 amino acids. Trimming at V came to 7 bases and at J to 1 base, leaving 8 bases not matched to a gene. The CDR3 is CASKGGSGGTDTQYF. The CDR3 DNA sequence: TGTGCCAGCAAAGGAGGCAGCGGGGGCACAGATACGCAGTATTTT.

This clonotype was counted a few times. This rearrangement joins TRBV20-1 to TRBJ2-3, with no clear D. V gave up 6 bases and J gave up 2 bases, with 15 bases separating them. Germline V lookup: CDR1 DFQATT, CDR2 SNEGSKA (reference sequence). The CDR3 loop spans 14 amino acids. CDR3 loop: CSALPAGSTDTQYF. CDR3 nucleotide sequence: TGCAGTGCCCTCCCTGCAGGATCCACAGATACGCAGTATTTT.

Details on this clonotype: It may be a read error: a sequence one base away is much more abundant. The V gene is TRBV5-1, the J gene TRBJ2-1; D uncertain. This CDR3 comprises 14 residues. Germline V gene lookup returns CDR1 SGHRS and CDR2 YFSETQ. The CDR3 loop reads CDSSPTDGYNEQFF. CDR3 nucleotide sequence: TGCGACAGCAGCCCGACGGACGGGTACAATGAGCAGTTCTTC.

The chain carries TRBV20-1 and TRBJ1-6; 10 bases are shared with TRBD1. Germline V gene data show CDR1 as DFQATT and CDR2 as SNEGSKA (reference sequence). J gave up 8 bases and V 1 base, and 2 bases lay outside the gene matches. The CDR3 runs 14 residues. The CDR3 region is CSARGGQGYSPLHF. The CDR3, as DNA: TGCAGTGCTAGAGGGGGACAGGGGTATTCACCCCTCCACTTT.

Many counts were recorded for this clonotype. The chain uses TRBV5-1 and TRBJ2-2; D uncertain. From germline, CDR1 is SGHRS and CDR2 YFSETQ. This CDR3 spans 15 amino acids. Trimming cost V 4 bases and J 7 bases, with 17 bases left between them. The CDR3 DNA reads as TGCGCCAGCAGCCCTGGACCAGCCCTAGGCGGGGAGCTGTTTTTT. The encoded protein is CASSPGPALGGELFF.

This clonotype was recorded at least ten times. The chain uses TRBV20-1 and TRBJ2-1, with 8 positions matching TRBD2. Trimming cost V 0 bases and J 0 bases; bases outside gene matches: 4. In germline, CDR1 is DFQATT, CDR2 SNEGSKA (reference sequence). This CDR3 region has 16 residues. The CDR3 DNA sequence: TGCAGTGCTAGAGATCAGCGGGGGAGCTCCTACAATGAGCAGTTCTTC. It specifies CSARDQRGSSYNEQFF.

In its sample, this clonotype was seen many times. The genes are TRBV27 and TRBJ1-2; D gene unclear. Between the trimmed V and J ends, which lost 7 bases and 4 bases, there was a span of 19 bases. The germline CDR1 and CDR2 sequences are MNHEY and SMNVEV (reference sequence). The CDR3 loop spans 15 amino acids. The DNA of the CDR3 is TGTGCCAGCACCTATACAGAGGACGAGATCTATGGCTACACCTTC. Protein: CASTYTEDEIYGYTF.

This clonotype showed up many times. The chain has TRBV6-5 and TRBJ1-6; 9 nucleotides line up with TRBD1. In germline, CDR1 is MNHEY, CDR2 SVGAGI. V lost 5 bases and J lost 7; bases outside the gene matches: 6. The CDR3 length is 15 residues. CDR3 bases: TGTGCCAGCAGTGAAACAGGGGGCGGGAATTCACCCCTCCACTTT. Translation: CASSETGGGNSPLHF.

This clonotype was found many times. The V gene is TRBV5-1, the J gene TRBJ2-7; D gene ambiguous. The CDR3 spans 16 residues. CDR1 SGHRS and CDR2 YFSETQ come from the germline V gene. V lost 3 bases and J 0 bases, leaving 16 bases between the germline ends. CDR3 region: CASSSGPISSSYEQYF. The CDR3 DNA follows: TGCGCCAGCAGCTCCGGGCCAATAAGCAGCTCCTACGAGCAGTACTTC.

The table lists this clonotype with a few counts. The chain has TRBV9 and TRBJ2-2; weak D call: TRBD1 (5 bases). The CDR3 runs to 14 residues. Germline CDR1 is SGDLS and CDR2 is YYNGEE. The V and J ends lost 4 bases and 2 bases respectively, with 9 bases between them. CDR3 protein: CASSNQGNTGELFF. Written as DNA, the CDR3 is TGTGCCAGCAGCAACCAGGGTAACACCGGGGAGCTGTTTTTT.

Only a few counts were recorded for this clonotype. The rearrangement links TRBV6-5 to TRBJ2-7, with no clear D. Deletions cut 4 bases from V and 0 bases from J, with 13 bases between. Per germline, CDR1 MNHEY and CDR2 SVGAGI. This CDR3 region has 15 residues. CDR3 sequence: CASSSSPIGSYEQYF. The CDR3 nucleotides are TGTGCCAGCAGTTCTAGTCCAATCGGCTCCTACGAGCAGTACTTC.

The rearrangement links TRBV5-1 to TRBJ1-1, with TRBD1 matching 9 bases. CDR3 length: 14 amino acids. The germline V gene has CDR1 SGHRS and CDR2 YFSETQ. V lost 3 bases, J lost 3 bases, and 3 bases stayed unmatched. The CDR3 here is CASSSGQGDTEAFF. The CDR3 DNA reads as TGCGCCAGCAGCTCGGGACAGGGAGACACTGAAGCTTTCTTT.

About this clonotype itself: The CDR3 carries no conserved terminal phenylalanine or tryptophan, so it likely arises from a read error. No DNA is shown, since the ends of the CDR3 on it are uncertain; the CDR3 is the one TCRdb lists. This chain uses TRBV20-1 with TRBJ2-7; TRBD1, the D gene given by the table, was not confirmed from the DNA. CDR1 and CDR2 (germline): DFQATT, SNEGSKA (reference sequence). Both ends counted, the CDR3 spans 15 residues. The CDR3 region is CSARSFRDRSYEKYY.

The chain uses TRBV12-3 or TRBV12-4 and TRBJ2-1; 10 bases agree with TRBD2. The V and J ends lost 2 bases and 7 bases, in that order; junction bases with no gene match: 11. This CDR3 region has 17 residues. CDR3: CASSLLGSGGARNEQFF. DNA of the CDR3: TGTGCCAGCAGTTTACTCGGGAGCGGGGGGGCCAGGAATGAGCAGTTCTTC.